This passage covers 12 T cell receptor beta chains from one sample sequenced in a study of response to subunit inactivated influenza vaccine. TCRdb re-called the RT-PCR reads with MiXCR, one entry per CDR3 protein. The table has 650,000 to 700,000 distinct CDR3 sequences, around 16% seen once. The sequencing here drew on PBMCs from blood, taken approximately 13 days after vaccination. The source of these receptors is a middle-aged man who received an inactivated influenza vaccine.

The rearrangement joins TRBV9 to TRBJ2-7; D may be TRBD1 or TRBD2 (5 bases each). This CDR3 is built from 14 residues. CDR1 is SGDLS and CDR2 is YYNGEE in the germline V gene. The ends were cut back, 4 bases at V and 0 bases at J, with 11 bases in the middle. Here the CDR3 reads CASSTGRDSYEQYF. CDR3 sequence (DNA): TGTGCCAGCAGCACAGGTCGGGACTCCTACGAGCAGTACTTC.

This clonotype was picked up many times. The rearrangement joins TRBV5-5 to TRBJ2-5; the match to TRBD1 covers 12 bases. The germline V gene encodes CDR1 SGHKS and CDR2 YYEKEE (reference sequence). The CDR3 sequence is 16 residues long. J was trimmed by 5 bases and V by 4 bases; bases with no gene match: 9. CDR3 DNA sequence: TGTGCCAGCAGCAAGGGACAGGGGGCGCGTGGGGAGACCCAGTACTTC. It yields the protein CASSKGQGARGETQYF.

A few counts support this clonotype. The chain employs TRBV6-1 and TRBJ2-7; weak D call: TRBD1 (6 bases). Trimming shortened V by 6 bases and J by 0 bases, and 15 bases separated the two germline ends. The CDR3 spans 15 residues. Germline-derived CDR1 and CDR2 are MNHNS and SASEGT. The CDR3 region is CASSVDRYGSYEQYF. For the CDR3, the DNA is TGTGCCAGCAGCGTAGACAGGTACGGCTCCTACGAGCAGTACTTC.

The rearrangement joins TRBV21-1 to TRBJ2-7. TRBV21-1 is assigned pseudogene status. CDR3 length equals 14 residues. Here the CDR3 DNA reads TGTGCCAGCAGCAAAGGGGTAGGGTCGCGGGAGCAGTACTTC. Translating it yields CASSKGVGSREQYF.

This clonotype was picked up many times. As DNA, the CDR3 is TGTGCCAGCAGTTCCTCCGGGACAGGGCAGAACGAGCAGTACTTC. It specifies CASSSSGTGQNEQYF. The chain is built from TRBV28 and TRBJ2-7; 9 bases line up with TRBD1. V shed 4 bases, J shed 5 bases, and the junction held 9 bases outside the gene matches. CDR3 size: 15 residues. The V gene's germline CDR1 is MDHEN and CDR2 SYDVKM.

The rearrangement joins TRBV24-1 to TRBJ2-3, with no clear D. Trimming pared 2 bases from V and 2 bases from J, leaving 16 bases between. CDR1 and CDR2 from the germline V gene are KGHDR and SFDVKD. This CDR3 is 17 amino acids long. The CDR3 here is CATSDWAVDRYTDTQYF. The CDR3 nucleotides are TGTGCCACCAGTGATTGGGCGGTCGATCGATACACAGATACGCAGTATTTT.

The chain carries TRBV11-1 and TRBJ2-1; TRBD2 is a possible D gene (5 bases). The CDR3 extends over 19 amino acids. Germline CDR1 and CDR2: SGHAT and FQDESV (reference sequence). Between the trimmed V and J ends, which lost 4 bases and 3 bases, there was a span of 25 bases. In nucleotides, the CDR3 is TGTGCCAGCAGCTCCCCGAGCCGCCCCCGCGGGTCTAACTACAATGAGCAGTTCTTC. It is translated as CASSSPSRPRGSNYNEQFF.

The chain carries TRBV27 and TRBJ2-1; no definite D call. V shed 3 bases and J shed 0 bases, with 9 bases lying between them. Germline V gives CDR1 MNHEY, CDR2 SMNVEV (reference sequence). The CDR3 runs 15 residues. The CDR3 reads CASSFSPSSYNEQFF. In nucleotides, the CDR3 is TGTGCCAGCAGTTTTTCGCCCAGCTCCTACAATGAGCAGTTCTTC.

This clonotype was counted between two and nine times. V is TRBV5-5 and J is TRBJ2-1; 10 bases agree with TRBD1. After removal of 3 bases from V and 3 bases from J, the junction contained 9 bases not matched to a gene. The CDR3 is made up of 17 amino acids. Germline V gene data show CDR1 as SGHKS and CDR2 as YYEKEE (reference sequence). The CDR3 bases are TGTGCCAGCAGCTCGGGTCGACAGGGGGCTTACTACAATGAGCAGTTCTTC. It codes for CASSSGRQGAYYNEQFF.

CDR3 residues: CSVEPGLANNEQFF. Here the CDR3 DNA reads TGCAGCGTTGAACCGGGACTAGCGAACAATGAGCAGTTCTTC. The rearrangement joins TRBV29-1 to TRBJ2-1; 10 bases are a match to TRBD2. Germline V gives CDR1 SQVTM, CDR2 ANQGSEA. This CDR3 has 14 amino acids. Trimming cost V 2 bases and J 5 bases; bases outside gene matches: 3.

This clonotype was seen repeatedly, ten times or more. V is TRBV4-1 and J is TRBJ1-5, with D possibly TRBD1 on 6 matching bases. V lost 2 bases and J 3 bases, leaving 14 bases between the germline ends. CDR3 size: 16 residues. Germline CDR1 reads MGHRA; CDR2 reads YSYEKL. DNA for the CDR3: TGCGCCAGCAGCCAATCCCCTGGACAGATCAATCAGCCCCAGCATTTT. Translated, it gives CASSQSPGQINQPQHF.

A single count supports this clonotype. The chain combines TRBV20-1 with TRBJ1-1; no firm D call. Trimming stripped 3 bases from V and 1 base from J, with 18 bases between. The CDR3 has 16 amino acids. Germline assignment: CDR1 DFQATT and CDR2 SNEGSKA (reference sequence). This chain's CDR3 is CSARAMSGGENTEAFF. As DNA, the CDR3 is TGCAGTGCTAGGGCCATGAGTGGTGGAGAGAACACTGAAGCTTTCTTT.